This record looks at one T cell receptor (beta chain) sequence and its context. Its antigen is unknown. Base-call qualities are not available, and no considerably larger clone is one nucleotide away. This sample is part of a study of identical twins (dated by TCRdb to about 2016). About the investigation overall: To test whether fetal clonotypes persist, this study deep-sequenced TCR alpha and beta repertoires from monozygotic twins, from unrelated adults of various ages, and from cord blood. To rule out contamination, replicate twin experiments were performed at different times with different library preparation protocols. Broad study findings and their caveats: Zero-insertion analyses could be partly confounded by invariant T cells such as MAIT and iNKT, though diverse VJ usage argued against such confounding for most clonotypes. In beta out-of-frame sequences, excess twin sharing was weaker, because having fewer shared sequences lowered the signal-to-noise ratio. Because the same donors could not be followed over many years, conclusions were based on cross-sectional statistical analysis. In monozygotic twins, recombination models systematically underestimated out-of-frame TCR alpha sharing, but the models matched the sharing seen between unrelated individuals. Abundant cord blood beta clonotypes carried fewer insertions; young adult naive repertoires showed a weaker similar trend, while memory repertoires showed none. Compared with coincidental sharing between unrelated individuals, out-of-frame TCR alpha sequences shared between twins showed an excess of sequences with low generation probability.

Library construction relied on 5' RACE. Sequenced using an Illumina HiSeq 2000. A universal primer binding site was introduced by template switching, and a unique molecular identifier was present in the final cDNA, enabling accurate counting of TCR cDNA molecules. First-strand cDNA for TCR alpha and beta chains was synthesized from specific primers in the conserved constant-segment region. Each cDNA library was double barcoded, with a SMART-Mk sample barcode plus Illumina barcodes, to control for contamination. TruSeq adapter sequences along with Illumina sample barcodes were introduced in two successive PCR steps. Sequencing of the TCR alpha and beta cDNA libraries was done on the Illumina HiSeq platform using custom primers. The published analysis was carried out like this. MiGEC was used to process raw reads and extract unique molecular identifiers, and MiXCR was used to find CDR3 positions. For each individual, recombination models were inferred using an EM algorithm with the repgenHMM and IGoR tools. Shared clonotype analysis was performed with the tcR package in R, normalizing sharing by the product of cloneset sizes. Out-of-frame nonproductive sequences were analyzed to study raw recombination free of thymic and clonal selection effects. TCRdb reanalyzed the raw reads on its own, using fastp at Q25 for trimming and MiXCR for clone calling, and kept in-frame beta chains. Rows are combined by CDR3 protein, so each entry shows the most common genes and DNA. Clone size and V and J calls follow TCRdb, not the original study. Within this sample are 700,000 or so distinct CDR3 sequences, with 8.6% of them counted one time only. The ten largest clones add up to around 0.98% of the sample.

Every donor was a healthy Caucasian. The twin cohort consisted of three pairs of female monozygotic twins, all aged roughly 18 to 29 years. Peripheral blood mononuclear cells were used as the source from which RNA for TCR libraries was isolated. The trim is 5 bases for V and 2 bases for J, with a gap of 11 bases between the germline ends. The germline V gene yields SGHRS for CDR1 and YFSETQ for CDR2. Reading from cysteine to phenylalanine, the CDR3 counts 13 amino acids. Only the CDR3 portion is preserved as DNA: 39 bases, with reading frame beginning at the first base. The sample also formed part of further work on yellow fever vaccine responses in identical twins. Drawing on the second study: According to the authors, the vaccine-induced T cell response in identical twins seemed to be partly convergent and partly specific to each individual. Focusing on identical twins, the study followed the T cell clones that responded to the vaccine, and did so with precision.

The sequence links TRBV5-1 to TRBJ2-7, and TRBD1 may be the D gene, going by 6 matching bases. The sequence was obtained from a woman aged 18-29 years in good health. Sequencing used PBMCs. The nucleotide sequence is given as TGCGCCAGCAGGAGGGACACCACCTACGAGCAGTACTTC. Its protein is CASRRDTTYEQYF.